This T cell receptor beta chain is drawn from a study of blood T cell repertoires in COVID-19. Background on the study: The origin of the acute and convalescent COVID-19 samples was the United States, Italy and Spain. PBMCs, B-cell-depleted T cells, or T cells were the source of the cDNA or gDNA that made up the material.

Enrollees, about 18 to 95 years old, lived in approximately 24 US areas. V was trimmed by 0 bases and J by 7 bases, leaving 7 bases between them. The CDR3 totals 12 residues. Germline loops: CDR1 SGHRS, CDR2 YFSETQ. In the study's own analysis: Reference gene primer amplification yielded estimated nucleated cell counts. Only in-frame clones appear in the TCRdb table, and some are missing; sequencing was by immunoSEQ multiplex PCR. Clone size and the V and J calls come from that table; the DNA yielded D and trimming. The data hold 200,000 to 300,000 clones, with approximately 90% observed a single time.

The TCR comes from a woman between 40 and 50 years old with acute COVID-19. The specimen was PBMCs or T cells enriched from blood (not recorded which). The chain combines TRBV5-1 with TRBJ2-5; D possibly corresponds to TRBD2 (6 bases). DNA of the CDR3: TGCGCCAGCAGCTTGGAGGGAGGGACCCAGTACTTC. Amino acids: CASSLEGGTQYF.